The clone carrying this TCR beta chain showed up just a few times. Treatment of any kind had been given to no patient before thyroid surgery. This record belongs to a study of metastatic and nonmetastatic thyroid tumors. The CDR3 totals 16 residues. The V gene lost 3 bases and the J gene lost 0 bases, with 12 bases spanning the gap. Germline assignment: CDR1 MNHNS and CDR2 SASEGT. TCRdb called clones again from the PCR reads with MiXCR. The repertoire holds approximately 16,000 clones, with around 33% as singletons. The rearrangement uses TRBV6-1 and TRBJ1-3; D gene unclear. The sequenced sample consisted of tumor tissue. This sequence was found in a male donor with papillary thyroid cancer or a benign thyroid nodule (not recorded which). Some clones in this sample may be carry-over from other donors' samples. CDR3 nucleotides: TGTGCCAGCAGTGAGACCGGGCTCCTCTCTGGAAACACCATATATTTT. This sequence encodes CASSETGLLSGNTIYF.